Described below is a single TCR beta chain sequence and its context. Its antigen remains unknown. The entry originates in a study of cytomegalovirus exposure and HLA in healthy donors. Primers included in the PCR were 60 Vbeta and 13 Jbeta primers. The authors' processing: A later analysis counted tens of millions of unique TCR beta chains, around 10 million shared. Data came from immunoSEQ multiplex PCR; TCRdb stores just in-frame clones and leaves some out. That table gives V, J and clone size, and the DNA gave D and trimming. The table lists roughly 63,000 clones, roughly 70% of them singletons. Study-level results: A reported reduction in N-insertions relative to the approximately 640-donor mean was seen in an Asian-associated ancestry cluster in a later analysis. Presence/absence analyses took donor sequencing depth as roughly uniform.

V shed 2 bases and J shed 5 bases, with 13 bases lying between them. Germline assignment: CDR1 SEHNR and CDR2 FQNEAQ (reference sequence). This CDR3 contains 14 residues. The chain recombines TRBV7-9 with TRBJ2-7; D is perhaps TRBD2 (6 bases). The sequencing input was PBMCs. The TCR sequence derives from a man aged 50-59 years in good health and CMV-seropositive. CDR3 amino acids: CASSLRDLVHEQYF. In DNA, the CDR3 is TGTGCCAGCAGCTTACGGGACTTGGTCCACGAGCAGTACTTC.